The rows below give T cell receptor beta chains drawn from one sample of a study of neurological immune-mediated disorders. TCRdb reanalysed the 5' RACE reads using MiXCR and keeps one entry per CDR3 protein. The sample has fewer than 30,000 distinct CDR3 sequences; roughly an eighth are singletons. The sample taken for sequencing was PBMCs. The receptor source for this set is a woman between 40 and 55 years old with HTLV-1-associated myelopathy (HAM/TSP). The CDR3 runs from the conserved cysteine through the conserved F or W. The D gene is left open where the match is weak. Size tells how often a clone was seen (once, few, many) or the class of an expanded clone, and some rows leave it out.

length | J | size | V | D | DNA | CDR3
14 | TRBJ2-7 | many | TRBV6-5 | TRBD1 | TGTGCCAGCAGGGAGACAGGGGTTGAAGGCGAGCAGTACTTC | CASRETGVEGEQYF
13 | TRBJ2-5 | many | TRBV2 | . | TGTGCCAGCGAGCGGGCGCTACAAGAGACCCAGTACTTC | CASERALQETQYF
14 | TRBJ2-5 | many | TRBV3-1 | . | TGTGCCAGCAGCCAAGATGATCAGGGAGAGACCCAGTACTTC | CASSQDDQGETQYF
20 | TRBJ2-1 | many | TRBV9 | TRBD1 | TGTGCCAGCAGCCCTCACTCGCTGGGACAGGGCAGTGGAGTATACAATGAGCAGTTCTTC | CASSPHSLGQGSGVYNEQFF
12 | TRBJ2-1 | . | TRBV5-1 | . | TGCGCCAGCGCTGGGGGCGGGAATGAGCAGTTCTTC | CASAGGGNEQFF
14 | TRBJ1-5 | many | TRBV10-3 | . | TGTGCCATCAGTGAAAATTATAGCAATCAGCCCCAGCATTTT | CAISENYSNQPQHF
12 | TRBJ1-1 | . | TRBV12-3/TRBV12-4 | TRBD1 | TGTGCCAGCAGTCGGCAGGGGGGTGAAGCTTTCTTT | CASSRQGGEAFF
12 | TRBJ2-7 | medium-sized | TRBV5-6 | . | TGTGCCAGCACCCTTGGAACCTACGAGCAGTACTTC | CASTLGTYEQYF
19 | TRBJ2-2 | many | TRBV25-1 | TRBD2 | TGTGCCAGCAGTAACCAACCCGCCCGAGCGGGGGGGCTCACCGGGGAGCTGTTTTTT | CASSNQPARAGGLTGELFF
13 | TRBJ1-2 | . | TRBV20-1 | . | TGCAGTGCTCGTGAAGACGGGGGGTTTGGCTACACCTTC | CSAREDGGFGYTF
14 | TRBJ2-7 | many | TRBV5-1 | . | TGCGCCAGCAGCTTTTCGACGGGTTCCTACGAGCAGTACTTC | CASSFSTGSYEQYF
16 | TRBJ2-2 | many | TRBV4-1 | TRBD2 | TGCGCCAGCAGGGCGGGACTAGCGTCTAACACCGGGGAGCTGTTTTTT | CASRAGLASNTGELFF
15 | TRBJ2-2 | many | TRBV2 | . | TGTGCCAGCAGTGGGGGGTCCATGGTCCACGGGGAGCTGTTTTTT | CASSGGSMVHGELFF
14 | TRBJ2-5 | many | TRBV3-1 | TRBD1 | TGTGCCAGCAGCCCGGGACAGTACCAAGAGACCCAGTACTTC | CASSPGQYQETQYF
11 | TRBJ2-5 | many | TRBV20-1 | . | TGCAGTGTGCTCAGTAGAGAGACCCAGTACTTC | CSVLSRETQYF
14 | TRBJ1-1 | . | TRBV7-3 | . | TGTGCCAGCAGCCCAACAGCCATGAACACTGAAGCTTTCTTT | CASSPTAMNTEAFF
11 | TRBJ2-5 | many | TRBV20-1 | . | TGCAGTGCGGGGATGTGGGAGACCCAGTACTTC | CSAGMWETQYF
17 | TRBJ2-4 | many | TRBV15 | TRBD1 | TGTGCCACCAGCAGAGATAGGACAGGGGGGTCCAAAAACATTCAGTACTTC | CATSRDRTGGSKNIQYF
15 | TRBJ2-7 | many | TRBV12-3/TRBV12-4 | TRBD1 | TGTGCCAGCACCTTGCCCGGACAGGGTGGTAGCGAGCAGTACTTC | CASTLPGQGGSEQYF
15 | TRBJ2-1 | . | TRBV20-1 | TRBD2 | TGCAGTGCCCAAGACGGACTAGCCTTACTCAATAAGCAGTTCTTC | CSAQDGLALLNKQFF
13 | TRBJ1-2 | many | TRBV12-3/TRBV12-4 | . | TGTGCCAGCAGTCTGAGGGATATTCGGGGCTACACCTTC | CASSLRDIRGYTF
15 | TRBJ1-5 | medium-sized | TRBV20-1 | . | TGCAGTGCTAGAGATGAGGGCGGGAGCAATCAGCCCCAGCATTTT | CSARDEGGSNQPQHF
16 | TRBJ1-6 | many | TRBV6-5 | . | TGTGCCAGCAGTTACTCTAGGACAAGGAATAATTCACCCCTCCACTTT | CASSYSRTRNNSPLHF
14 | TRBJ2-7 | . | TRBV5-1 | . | TGCGCCAGCGCCCCACAGACTGTCCCCTACGAGCAGTACTTC | CASAPQTVPYEQYF
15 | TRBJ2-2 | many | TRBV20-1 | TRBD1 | TGCAGTGCTAGAGATCCCGGGACAGAGTCCGGGGAGCTGTTTTTT | CSARDPGTESGELFF
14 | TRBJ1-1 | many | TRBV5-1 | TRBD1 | TGCGCCAGCAGCTGGGGGACAGGGGGCACTGAAGCTTTCTTT | CASSWGTGGTEAFF
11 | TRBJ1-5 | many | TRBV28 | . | TGTGCCAGCAGTTTATTGAAGCCCCAGCATTTT | CASSLLKPQHF
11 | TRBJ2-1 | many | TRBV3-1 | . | TGTGCCAGCAGCCAAGGAAATGAGCAGTTCTTC | CASSQGNEQFF
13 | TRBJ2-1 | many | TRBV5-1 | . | TGCGCCAGCAGCGAAGACAGATACAATGAGCAGTTCTTC | CASSEDRYNEQFF
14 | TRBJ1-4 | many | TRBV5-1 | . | TGCGCCAGCGGGTTGGACAGTTCCAATGAAAAACTGTTTTTT | CASGLDSSNEKLFF
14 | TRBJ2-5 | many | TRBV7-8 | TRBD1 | TGTGCCAGCAGCTTAAACAGGGGTCGAGAGACCCAGTACTTC | CASSLNRGRETQYF
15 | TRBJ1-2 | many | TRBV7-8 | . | TGTGCCAGCAGCTTAGCCCAGGGCAGGGTAGGCGGCTACACCTTC | CASSLAQGRVGGYTF
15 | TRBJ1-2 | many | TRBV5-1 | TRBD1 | TGCGCCAGCAGCTTGGCCGGACAGGGGGACTATGGCTACACCTTC | CASSLAGQGDYGYTF
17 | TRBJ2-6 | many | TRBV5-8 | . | TGTGCCAGCAATGAGGCGTTAATATACTCTGGGGCCAACGTCCTGACTTTC | CASNEALIYSGANVLTF
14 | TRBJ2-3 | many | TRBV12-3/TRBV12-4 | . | TGTGCCAGCAGTTTGGGAGGGGGGTCAGATACGCAGTATTTT | CASSLGGGSDTQYF
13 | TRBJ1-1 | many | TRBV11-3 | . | TGTGCCAGCAGCATAGAGGAGAACACTGAAGCTTTCTTT | CASSIEENTEAFF
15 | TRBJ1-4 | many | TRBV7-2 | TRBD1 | TGTGCCAGCAGTACCAACAGGGGCGGAGTTGAAAAACTGTTTTTT | CASSTNRGGVEKLFF
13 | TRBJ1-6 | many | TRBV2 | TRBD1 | TGTGCCAGCAAGGGGACAGGGACTTCACCCCTCCACTTT | CASKGTGTSPLHF
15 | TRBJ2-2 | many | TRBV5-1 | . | TGCGCCAGCAGCTCGACTAGTGTAAACACCGGGGAGCTGTTTTTT | CASSSTSVNTGELFF
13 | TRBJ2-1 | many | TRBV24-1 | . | TGTGCCACCAGTGACACGAGGGAGAATGAGCAGTTCTTC | CATSDTRENEQFF
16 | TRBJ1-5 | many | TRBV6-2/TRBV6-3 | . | TGTGCCAGCAGTTACCGGGGGACCCTCGACGGACAGCCCCAGCATTTT | CASSYRGTLDGQPQHF
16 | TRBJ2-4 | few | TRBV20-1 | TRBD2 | TGCAGTGCTAGAGAGCCGGGGGGGGCCGCCAAAAACATTCAGTACTTC | CSAREPGGAAKNIQYF
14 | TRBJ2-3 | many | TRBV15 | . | TGTGCCACCAGCAGAGATCAGTCGGCAGATACGCAGTATTTT | CATSRDQSADTQYF
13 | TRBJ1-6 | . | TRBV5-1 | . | TGCGCCAGCAGCCGGGATCCTAATTCACCCCTCCACTTT | CASSRDPNSPLHF
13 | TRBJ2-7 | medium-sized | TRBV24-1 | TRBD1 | TGTGCCACCGGGGACAGGTCAGATTACGAGCAGTACTTC | CATGDRSDYEQYF
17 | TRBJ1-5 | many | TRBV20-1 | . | TGCAGTGCTATTAACGCATCGGGCTTGTATAGCAATCAGCCCCAGCATTTT | CSAINASGLYSNQPQHF
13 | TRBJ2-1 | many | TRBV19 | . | TGTGCCAGTAGTCCCGGAGGACAGCTTTCCCAGTTCTTC | CASSPGGQLSQFF
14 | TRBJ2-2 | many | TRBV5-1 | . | TGCGCCAGCAGCCGGACTATTAACAACGGGGAGCTGTTTTTT | CASSRTINNGELFF
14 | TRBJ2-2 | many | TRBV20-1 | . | TGCAGTGCTAATTACGGGAGAGTAGGCGGGGAGCTGTTTTTT | CSANYGRVGGELFF
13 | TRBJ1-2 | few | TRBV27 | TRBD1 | TGTGCCAGTCGACTCCGGGACAGCTATGGCTACACCTTC | CASRLRDSYGYTF